The rows below give T cell receptor beta chains drawn from one sample of a study of cytomegalovirus exposure and HLA in healthy donors. TCRdb's copy holds only in-frame clones and misses some; the assay was immunoSEQ multiplex PCR. The sample lists roughly 100,000 clones; approximately 85% were seen once. Sequencing was performed on PBMCs. The receptors shown here come from a man in his thirties or forties in good health and CMV-seronegative. The CDR3 runs from the conserved cysteine through the conserved F or W. Each record gives: J gene, V gene, CDR3 protein.

j_call: TRBJ2-1
v_call: TRBV15
cdr3_aa: CATSLTQTGSDEQFF

j_call: TRBJ2-3
v_call: TRBV4-2
cdr3_aa: CASSQDPLAGEADTQYF

j_call: TRBJ1-5
v_call: TRBV10-3
cdr3_aa: CASQGNQHQPQHF

j_call: TRBJ2-6
v_call: TRBV7-2
cdr3_aa: CASSLPGQGVSGANVLTF

j_call: TRBJ2-6
v_call: TRBV7-2
cdr3_aa: CASSFVLGTANSGANVLTF

j_call: TRBJ2-7
v_call: TRBV28
cdr3_aa: CASRTPTSGRSEQYF

j_call: TRBJ2-5
v_call: TRBV5-1
cdr3_aa: CASSPRSSGRGETQYF

j_call: TRBJ1-2
v_call: TRBV5-4
cdr3_aa: CASSLGGQGFSGYTF

j_call: TRBJ1-2
v_call: TRBV27
cdr3_aa: CASSSPMGGIYGYTF

j_call: TRBJ2-5
v_call: TRBV13
cdr3_aa: CASSLIGDRGEETQYF

j_call: TRBJ1-5
v_call: TRBV27
cdr3_aa: CASSSQTGANQPQHF

j_call: TRBJ1-6
v_call: TRBV7-9
cdr3_aa: CASSLDRGRSSESPLHF

j_call: TRBJ1-3
v_call: TRBV5-5
cdr3_aa: CASSFASAGAGNTIYF

j_call: TRBJ2-7
v_call: TRBV7-9
cdr3_aa: CASSTGQSYEQYF

j_call: TRBJ2-7
v_call: TRBV28
cdr3_aa: CASSPPGTGIYEQYF

j_call: TRBJ1-6
v_call: TRBV6-5
cdr3_aa: CASGGGVRSPLHF

j_call: TRBJ2-7
v_call: TRBV7-9
cdr3_aa: CASSLAGIYEQYF

j_call: TRBJ2-7
v_call: TRBV13
cdr3_aa: CASSFSGTGPYEQYF

j_call: TRBJ1-2
v_call: TRBV30
cdr3_aa: CAWSQGWDYGYTF

j_call: TRBJ2-5
v_call: TRBV5-4
cdr3_aa: CASSRNSGGTKETQYF

j_call: TRBJ2-7
v_call: TRBV5-1
cdr3_aa: CASSLEQGALRGQYF

j_call: TRBJ1-5
v_call: TRBV30
cdr3_aa: CAWSVGGNQPQHF

j_call: TRBJ2-1
v_call: TRBV2
cdr3_aa: CASSELAGAQMQFF

j_call: TRBJ1-5
v_call: TRBV2
cdr3_aa: CASKERYSNQPQHF

j_call: TRBJ2-5
v_call: TRBV30
cdr3_aa: CAWTNSRTSGGAGETQYF

j_call: TRBJ2-7
v_call: TRBV5-1
cdr3_aa: CASSSGDFGLEQYF

j_call: TRBJ2-2
v_call: TRBV19
cdr3_aa: CASSGPFTNTGELFF

j_call: TRBJ2-7
v_call: TRBV10-3
cdr3_aa: CAAGGTSYEQYF

j_call: TRBJ2-7
v_call: TRBV27
cdr3_aa: CASSRLAGYEQYF

j_call: TRBJ2-7
v_call: TRBV5-6
cdr3_aa: CASKGQVDEQYF

j_call: TRBJ1-5
v_call: TRBV18
cdr3_aa: CASTTGDSNQPQHF

j_call: TRBJ1-1
v_call: TRBV13
cdr3_aa: CASSLGTANTEAFF

j_call: TRBJ1-2
v_call: TRBV29-1
cdr3_aa: CSVEVGTGDYGYTF

j_call: TRBJ2-5
v_call: TRBV5-4
cdr3_aa: CASSLESGLQETQYF

j_call: TRBJ2-3
v_call: TRBV27
cdr3_aa: CASSLYRTSGISGTQYF